This T cell receptor beta chain emerged from a study of blood T cell repertoires in COVID-19. Some clones are missing from TCRdb's copy, which holds only in-frame ones; the method was immunoSEQ multiplex PCR. The table has approximately 400,000 clones, about 89% seen once. The sequence came from a woman in her 40s who had been exposed to COVID-19. What was sequenced was PBMCs or T cells enriched from blood (not recorded which).

The CDR3 DNA sequence: TGCGCCAGCAGCCAAGACAGGGAAGGGGGCCTAGGTGGCTACACCTTC. This codes for CASSQDREGGLGGYTF. The chain employs TRBV4-3 and TRBJ1-2; 7 bases are a match to TRBD1. This CDR3 region has 16 residues. CDR1 and CDR2 (germline): LGHNA, YSLEER. The ends lost 0 bases at V and 7 bases at J; junction bases unmatched: 11.